The 9 T cell receptor beta chains below come from one sample, sequenced in a study of response to subunit inactivated influenza vaccine. TCRdb reprocessed the RT-PCR reads via MiXCR and lists one record per CDR3 protein. The top ten clones hold about 10% of a sample with more than 550,000 distinct CDR3 sequences, 12% of them seen once. This specimen consisted of PBMCs from blood, obtained on the day of vaccination. Receptor source: a man over 45 who received an inactivated influenza vaccine.

This chain links TRBV6-5 with TRBJ1-1; possible D gene TRBD1, 6 bases. The CDR3 loop spans 14 amino acids. Trimming left V 2 bases short and J 1 base short, with 8 bases between. In germline, CDR1 is MNHEY, CDR2 SVGAGI. In DNA form, the CDR3 reads TGTGCCAGCAGTTACGGGGGCCCGAACACTGAAGCTTTCTTT. Translating it yields CASSYGGPNTEAFF.

Details on this clonotype: This may come from a read error, since a much larger clone is one base off. This CDR3 fails to terminate in the conserved phenylalanine or tryptophan, so it likely reflects a read error. The rearrangement links TRBV20-1 to TRBJ2-1, with D possibly being TRBD2 (5 bases). Germline V gene data show CDR1 as DFQATT and CDR2 as SNEGSKA (reference sequence). The CDR3 contains 12 residues. V lost 5 bases, J lost 10 bases, and 15 bases lay in between. CDR3 sequence (DNA): TGCAGTGCTGGTAAACTAGACCGGGAGCAGTTCTAC. As protein: CSAGKLDREQFY.

V gene TRBV5-1 combines with J gene TRBJ2-7; TRBD1 matches at 9 bases. The junction had 6 bases not matched to a gene; V was cut back by 0 bases and J by 2 bases. Germline CDR1 reads SGHRS; CDR2 reads YFSETQ. The CDR3 is 16 amino acids. In nucleotides, the CDR3 is TGCGCCAGCAGCTTGGAGGGGGACAGGGTTCCCTACGAGCAGTACTTC. This encodes CASSLEGDRVPYEQYF.

The table lists this clonotype with a few counts. The chain couples TRBV15 to TRBJ2-3, with 8 bases that match TRBD2. Germline loops: CDR1 LNHNV, CDR2 YYDKDF (reference sequence). V trimming: 0 bases; J trimming: 2 bases; junction bases outside the gene matches: 1. CDR3 length: 15 residues. The CDR3 reads CATSRDGGVTDTQYF. The CDR3 DNA sequence: TGTGCCACCAGCAGAGACGGGGGGGTCACAGATACGCAGTATTTT.

The chain is built from TRBV2 and TRBJ2-1; D may be TRBD1 (6 bases). The V and J ends lost 3 bases and 11 bases respectively, with 8 bases between them. Germline assignment: CDR1 SNHLY and CDR2 FYNNEI. The CDR3 is made up of 11 amino acids. In nucleotides, the CDR3 is TGTGCCAGCAGTGAGGGGGCGAAGCAGTTCTTC. Its translation: CASSEGAKQFF.

The table lists this clonotype with a few counts. The rearrangement links TRBV5-1 to TRBJ2-3; 9 nucleotides match TRBD1. Germline CDR1 is SGHRS and CDR2 is YFSETQ. V shed 10 bases and J 2 bases; nucleotides not matched to a gene: 11. The CDR3 extends over 15 amino acids. The chain's CDR3 is CAGARTGVITDTQYF. In DNA, the CDR3 is TGCGCCGGAGCAAGGACAGGGGTCATCACAGATACGCAGTATTTT.

The rearrangement links TRBV4-1 to TRBJ1-5; 10 bases line up with TRBD1. This CDR3 spans 17 amino acids. Germline V gene sequence: CDR1 MGHRA, CDR2 YSYEKL. V lost 3 bases to trimming and J lost 2 bases; unmatched junction nucleotides: 7. The CDR3 sequence: CASSQTGGGDRNQPQHF. The CDR3 nucleotides are TGCGCCAGCAGCCAGACAGGGGGCGGCGACCGCAATCAGCCCCAGCATTTT.

The sample holds a few counts of this clonotype. The rearrangement links TRBV4-2 to TRBJ2-7; 8 nucleotides match TRBD1. The junction had 5 bases not matched to a gene; V was cut back by 0 bases and J by 4 bases. Germline V gene sequence: CDR1 LGHNA, CDR2 YNFKEQ. This CDR3 is 15 amino acids long. Here the CDR3 reads CASSQDPTGGYEQYF. The CDR3 DNA follows: TGTGCCAGCAGCCAAGATCCCACAGGGGGTTACGAGCAGTACTTC.

This clonotype was observed a few times. This rearrangement joins TRBV7-2 to TRBJ2-7, with TRBD1 matching over 8 bases. Losses at the gene ends were 7 bases for V and 2 bases for J; bases not matched to a gene: 10. The CDR3 is made up of 15 amino acids. Germline assignment: CDR1 SGHTA and CDR2 FQGNSA. CDR3 in amino acids: CASNHGQDRAYEQYF. The DNA for the CDR3 is TGTGCCAGCAACCACGGCCAGGACAGGGCCTACGAGCAGTACTTC.